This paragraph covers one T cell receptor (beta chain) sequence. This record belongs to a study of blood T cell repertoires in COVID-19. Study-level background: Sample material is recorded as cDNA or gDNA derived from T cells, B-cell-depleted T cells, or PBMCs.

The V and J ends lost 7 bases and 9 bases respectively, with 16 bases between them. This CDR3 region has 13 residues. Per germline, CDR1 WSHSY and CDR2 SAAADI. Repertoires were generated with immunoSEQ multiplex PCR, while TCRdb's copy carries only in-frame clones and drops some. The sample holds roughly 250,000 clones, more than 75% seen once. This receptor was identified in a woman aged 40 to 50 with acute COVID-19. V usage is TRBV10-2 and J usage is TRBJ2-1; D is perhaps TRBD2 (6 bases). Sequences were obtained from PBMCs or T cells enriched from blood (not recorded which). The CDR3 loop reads CASTISGLGEQFF. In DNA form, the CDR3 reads TGCGCCAGCACCATTAGCGGTTTAGGTGAGCAGTTCTTC.